Given below is one T cell receptor (beta chain) in context. TCR beta CDR3 sequences were amplified from RNA transcripts. Using the HTBI primer set, a first-round RT-PCR was run on the TCR CDR3. Via MiXCR, TCRdb re-called the multiplex PCR reads, giving one row per CDR3 protein. The sample has 640,000 or so distinct CDR3 sequences, approximately 14% seen once. These data are taken from a study of T cells in Graves' hyperthyroidism and ophthalmopathy. Looked up from germline, CDR1 is LGHNT and CDR2 is FRNRAP. The CDR3 is 20 amino acids. The junction had 19 bases not matched to a gene; V was cut back by 6 bases and J by 7 bases.

The TCR sequence derives from a woman aged 40 to 50 with Graves' ophthalmopathy. Material: blood. The chain couples TRBV12-5 to TRBJ2-2; 14 bases align to TRBD2. CDR3 sequence reads: CASGMAYAGTSGSIGGELFF. CDR3 DNA: TGTGCTAGTGGAATGGCATACGCTGGGACTAGCGGGAGTATAGGCGGGGAGCTGTTTTTT.